A selection of T cell receptor beta chains follows, all from one sample in a study of CD8+ T cells in alopecia areata. Libraries were prepared by immunoSEQ multiplex PCR; TCRdb keeps only in-frame clonotypes and omits some of them. The sample gives 130,000 to 150,000 clones, 62% of which show up once; roughly a third is in the top ten. Sequenced: CD8+ T cells sorted from blood. The receptor set was obtained from a human donor in good health. Both conserved end residues are part of each CDR3. D genes are given only for firm matches. Clone size, where shown, is once, few, many, or a class for clones that have expanded.

TRBV7-9	-	TRBD1	TRBJ1-2	TGTGCCAGCAGTCCGACAGGGCAAAACTATGGCTACACCTTC	CASSPTGQNYGYTF
TRBV30	-	-	TRBJ2-5	TGTGCCTGGACCCCTCTGTGGGGGCGCAGAGAGACCCAGTACTTC	CAWTPLWGRRETQYF
TRBV19	-	TRBD1	TRBJ1-2	TGTGCCAGTAGGAGGGGACAGAATGGCTACACCTTC	CASRRGQNGYTF
TRBV19	-	-	TRBJ2-7	TGTGCCAGTAGCAAGGACACGTCCTACGAGCAGTACTTC	CASSKDTSYEQYF
TRBV19	-	-	TRBJ1-1	TGTGCCAGTAGTATAGGGCTGCAGAACACTGAAGCTTTCTTT	CASSIGLQNTEAFF
TRBV29-1	few	-	TRBJ2-7	TGCAGCGTTGCCGGGGGCCCAGCCTCACCCTACGAGCAGTACTTC	CSVAGGPASPYEQYF
TRBV2	-	-	TRBJ2-7	TGTGCCAGCAGCCCCATGTACGAGCAGTACTTC	CASSPMYEQYF
TRBV27	-	-	TRBJ2-3	TGTGCCAGCAGCCTTTTGGGGGTGAGCACAGATACGCAGTATTTT	CASSLLGVSTDTQYF
TRBV27	-	-	TRBJ2-1	TGTGCCAGCAGCTCGGGCGGGATTTACAATGAGCAGTTCTTC	CASSSGGIYNEQFF
TRBV5-6	-	TRBD1	TRBJ2-2	TGTGCCAGCAGCCACCGGGACAGGGGGCGCACCGGGGAGCTGTTTTTT	CASSHRDRGRTGELFF
TRBV11-2	-	-	TRBJ2-7	TGTGCCAGCAGCTTAGCGGTGTCGAATAGGCGGTACGAGCAGTACTTC	CASSLAVSNRRYEQYF
TRBV27	-	-	TRBJ2-7	TGTGCCAGCAGTTTAAACCCCTGGGACGAGCAGTACTTC	CASSLNPWDEQYF
TRBV29-1	few	-	TRBJ2-7	TGCAGCGTTCCGGGGCAGGGCTACGAGCAGTACTTC	CSVPGQGYEQYF
TRBV19	-	TRBD2	TRBJ2-2	TGTGCCAGCAAGCGGGAGAACGCCGGGGAGCTGTTTTTT	CASKRENAGELFF
TRBV7-9	few	-	TRBJ2-1	TGTGCCAGCAGCGAGGCAATGACCACCTACAATGAGCAGTTCTTC	CASSEAMTTYNEQFF
TRBV9	-	TRBD1	TRBJ2-2	TGTGCCAGCAGCGTCAGACAGGGGGCGGTTGACACCGGGGAGCTGTTTTTT	CASSVRQGAVDTGELFF
TRBV27	-	-	TRBJ2-5	TGTGCCAGCAGTTTCCCCCTCGGGTGGGTCGAAGAGACCCAGTACTTC	CASSFPLGWVEETQYF
TRBV12-5	-	-	TRBJ2-1	TGTGCTAGTGGTTTGGGACTAGACAATGAGCAGTTCTTC	CASGLGLDNEQFF
TRBV29-1	few	-	TRBJ1-2	TGCAGCGCCGATGCGGGGTGGGATGGCTACACCTTC	CSADAGWDGYTF
TRBV12-5	-	-	TRBJ2-1	TGTGCTAGTGGTTTCGGACAGCCCCCCTACAATGAGCAGTTCTTC	CASGFGQPPYNEQFF
TRBV29-1	-	-	TRBJ2-2	TGCAGCGTTGAAGTTCACGTCCAGGACGGGGGCACCGGGGAGCTGTTTTTT	CSVEVHVQDGGTGELFF
TRBV9	-	-	TRBJ2-1	TGTGCCAGCAGCGTAGACGGATTCCAAGTCGATGAGCAGTTCTTC	CASSVDGFQVDEQFF
TRBV27	-	-	TRBJ2-7	TGTGCCAGCACCGCTTCAGGCTACGAGCAGTACTTC	CASTASGYEQYF
TRBV14	few	-	TRBJ2-1	TGTGCCAGCAGCCAAGAGACGGGACTGGGTAGCTCCTACAATGAGCAGTTCTTC	CASSQETGLGSSYNEQFF
TRBV29-1	few	-	TRBJ1-2	TGCAGCGTTGAAAGCAGGGAGGATGGCTACACCTTC	CSVESREDGYTF
TRBV5-1	-	TRBD2	TRBJ2-4	TGCGCCAGCAGCCCATGGCGGACTAGCGGGAGTTGGTTGGCCAAAAACATTCAGTACTTC	CASSPWRTSGSWLAKNIQYF
TRBV11-2	-	-	TRBJ1-2	TGTGCCAGCAGCTTAGGGACTGGCTACACCTTC	CASSLGTGYTF
TRBV7-9	few	-	TRBJ1-1	TGTGCCAGCAGTCCCACAGGGTCCCCTGAAGCTTTCTTT	CASSPTGSPEAFF
TRBV10-3	few	-	TRBJ2-5	TGTGCCATCAGTCGGGACAAGCAAGAGACCCAGTACTTC	CAISRDKQETQYF
TRBV9	-	-	TRBJ1-2	TGTGCCAGCATTGGGGTTAACTATGGCTACACCTTC	CASIGVNYGYTF
TRBV7-9	-	TRBD2	TRBJ2-2	TGTGCCAGCAGCCAACTAGCGGGAGGTACCGGGGAGCTGTTTTTT	CASSQLAGGTGELFF
TRBV27	-	-	TRBJ2-5	TGTGCCAGCAGCGACTGGGGGGCGCCCCTTGAGACCCAGTACTTC	CASSDWGAPLETQYF
TRBV20-1	once	-	TRBJ2-3	TGCAGTGTGGGGACAGATACGCAGTATTTT	CSVGTDTQYF
TRBV6-5	-	-	TRBJ1-2	TGTGCCAGCAGTCCTACCCCAGGGGACGCCTATGGCTACACCTTC	CASSPTPGDAYGYTF
TRBV27	-	-	TRBJ2-7	TGTGCCAGCAAAACAGGCCCCTACGAGCAGTACTTC	CASKTGPYEQYF
TRBV6-1	-	TRBD2	TRBJ2-5	TGTGCCAGCAGTGAATTGACGGGAGGGGGGCAAGAGACCCAGTACTTC	CASSELTGGGQETQYF
TRBV4-1	-	TRBD2	TRBJ2-6	TGCGCCAGCAGCCTACCTCCCCCCCGGGGGAGGGACTCTGGGGCCAACGTCCTGACTTTC	CASSLPPPRGRDSGANVLTF
TRBV29-1	few	-	TRBJ2-1	TGCAGCGTTGAAGGGTTCTCGGGATCCTACAATGAGCAGTTCTTC	CSVEGFSGSYNEQFF
TRBV19	-	TRBD1	TRBJ2-1	TGTGCCAGTAGTATCCGGGACAGTAATTACAATGAGCAGTTCTTC	CASSIRDSNYNEQFF
TRBV6-5	-	-	TRBJ2-7	TGTGCCAGCAGTTACTCGGGACTGGCAGGCTACGAGCAGTACTTC	CASSYSGLAGYEQYF
TRBV25-1	-	-	TRBJ2-1	TGTGCCAGCAATGAGGGGAATACAAACAATGAGCAGTTCTTC	CASNEGNTNNEQFF
TRBV29-1	-	-	TRBJ1-2	TGCAGCACTGAAGTTTCCGGGAACTATGGCTACACCTTC	CSTEVSGNYGYTF